A selection of T cell receptor beta chains follows, all from one sample in a study of blood T cell repertoires in COVID-19. The assay was immunoSEQ multiplex PCR, and TCRdb's table has in-frame clones only and misses some. The data show fewer than 90,000 clones, around 90% seen once. The material sequenced was peripheral blood. The receptors stem from an elderly woman with active COVID-19. CDR3s include the opening cysteine and the closing phenylalanine or tryptophan. Fields, in order: J gene, V gene, CDR3 length, D gene, clone size, CDR3 protein, CDR3 DNA. A D gene is named only where the DNA matches it firmly. Rows may omit the clone size; those that give it use once, few, many or a size class.

j_call: TRBJ2-7; v_call: TRBV2; cdr3_length: 13; d_call: TRBD1; clone_size: .; cdr3_aa: CASSNQGAYEQYF; cdr3_nt: TGTGCCAGCAGTAACCAGGGGGCCTACGAGCAGTACTTC
j_call: TRBJ1-5; v_call: TRBV19; cdr3_length: 15; d_call: .; clone_size: .; cdr3_aa: CASSHRRDGHQPQHF; cdr3_nt: TGTGCCAGTAGTCATCGCCGGGATGGGCATCAGCCCCAGCATTTT
j_call: TRBJ1-3; v_call: TRBV7-3; cdr3_length: 15; d_call: .; clone_size: few; cdr3_aa: CASSPGGNSGNTIYF; cdr3_nt: TGTGCCAGCAGTCCCGGGGGGAACTCTGGAAACACCATATATTTT
j_call: TRBJ1-6; v_call: TRBV10-3; cdr3_length: 13; d_call: .; clone_size: .; cdr3_aa: CAISVSRDSPLHF; cdr3_nt: TGTGCCATCAGTGTTTCTCGGGATTCACCCCTCCACTTT
j_call: TRBJ2-3; v_call: TRBV7-2; cdr3_length: 15; d_call: TRBD2; clone_size: few; cdr3_aa: CASHKAGVNTDTQYF; cdr3_nt: TGTGCCAGCCACAAGGCGGGAGTGAACACAGATACGCAGTATTTT
j_call: TRBJ2-7; v_call: TRBV5-1; cdr3_length: 14; d_call: .; clone_size: .; cdr3_aa: CASGGGLAVNEQYF; cdr3_nt: TGCGCCAGCGGGGGGGGGCTCGCGGTCAACGAGCAGTACTTC
j_call: TRBJ2-3; v_call: TRBV6-6; cdr3_length: 12; d_call: .; clone_size: .; cdr3_aa: CASSLGVDTQYF; cdr3_nt: TGTGCCAGCAGCCTCGGGGTAGATACGCAGTATTTT
j_call: TRBJ2-1; v_call: TRBV28; cdr3_length: 19; d_call: TRBD2; clone_size: .; cdr3_aa: CASRLLGGARGPNYNEQFF; cdr3_nt: TGTGCCAGCAGATTACTCGGGGGGGCCCGGGGTCCAAACTACAATGAGCAGTTCTTC
j_call: TRBJ2-1; v_call: TRBV5-4; cdr3_length: 16; d_call: TRBD2; clone_size: .; cdr3_aa: CASSLSASGGYNEQFF; cdr3_nt: TGTGCCAGCAGCTTGTCGGCTAGCGGGGGATACAATGAGCAGTTCTTC
j_call: TRBJ1-1; v_call: TRBV5-6; cdr3_length: 12; d_call: .; clone_size: .; cdr3_aa: CASSFQDTEAFF; cdr3_nt: TGTGCCAGCAGCTTCCAGGACACTGAAGCTTTCTTT
j_call: TRBJ2-7; v_call: TRBV7-9; cdr3_length: 16; d_call: TRBD2; clone_size: .; cdr3_aa: CASSSLLAGVAYEQYF; cdr3_nt: TGTGCCAGCAGCTCCCTACTAGCGGGAGTAGCCTACGAGCAGTACTTC
j_call: TRBJ2-7; v_call: TRBV9; cdr3_length: 15; d_call: TRBD1; clone_size: .; cdr3_aa: CASSVAVETGVQQYF; cdr3_nt: TGTGCCAGCAGCGTAGCTGTGGAGACAGGGGTTCAGCAGTACTTC
j_call: TRBJ1-6; v_call: TRBV5-8; cdr3_length: 15; d_call: TRBD1; clone_size: .; cdr3_aa: CASSTRQGPNSPLHF; cdr3_nt: TGTGCCAGCAGCACTCGACAGGGCCCTAATTCACCCCTCCACTTT
j_call: TRBJ2-2; v_call: TRBV5-1; cdr3_length: 13; d_call: .; clone_size: .; cdr3_aa: CASSWDITGELFF; cdr3_nt: TGCGCCAGCAGCTGGGACATAACCGGGGAGCTGTTTTTT
j_call: TRBJ2-7; v_call: TRBV6-6; cdr3_length: 16; d_call: TRBD1; clone_size: .; cdr3_aa: CASSYSYSTGSYEQYF; cdr3_nt: TGTGCCAGCAGTTACTCCTACTCGACAGGGAGCTACGAGCAGTACTTC
j_call: TRBJ1-2; v_call: TRBV28; cdr3_length: 15; d_call: .; clone_size: .; cdr3_aa: CASRRLTPVDYGYTF; cdr3_nt: TGTGCCAGCAGGCGCTTGACACCGGTTGACTATGGCTACACCTTC
j_call: TRBJ2-6; v_call: TRBV19; cdr3_length: 14; d_call: TRBD1; clone_size: .; cdr3_aa: CASRDRAGANVLTF; cdr3_nt: TGTGCCAGTAGAGACAGGGCTGGGGCCAACGTCCTGACTTTC
j_call: TRBJ2-1; v_call: TRBV24-1; cdr3_length: 11; d_call: .; clone_size: .; cdr3_aa: CATSLGERQFF; cdr3_nt: TGTGCCACCAGTCTCGGAGAGAGGCAGTTCTTC
j_call: TRBJ1-1; v_call: TRBV27; cdr3_length: 13; d_call: TRBD1; clone_size: .; cdr3_aa: CASSLTGEGIAFF; cdr3_nt: TGTGCCAGCAGTTTGACAGGGGAAGGGATAGCTTTCTTT
j_call: TRBJ2-5; v_call: TRBV5-1; cdr3_length: 13; d_call: .; clone_size: .; cdr3_aa: CASSYPRGETQYF; cdr3_nt: TGCGCCAGCAGCTACCCCAGGGGTGAGACCCAGTACTTC
j_call: TRBJ2-1; v_call: TRBV18; cdr3_length: 17; d_call: TRBD2; clone_size: once; cdr3_aa: CASSRRTSGMGYNEQFF; cdr3_nt: TGTGCCAGCTCACGTCGGACTAGCGGGATGGGGTACAATGAGCAGTTCTTC
j_call: TRBJ2-3; v_call: TRBV7-2; cdr3_length: 15; d_call: .; clone_size: few; cdr3_aa: CASSLGGGYTDTQYF; cdr3_nt: TGTGCCAGCAGCTTAGGAGGCGGGTACACAGATACGCAGTATTTT
j_call: TRBJ2-7; v_call: TRBV5-1; cdr3_length: 14; d_call: .; clone_size: .; cdr3_aa: CASSLLQEPYEQYF; cdr3_nt: TGCGCCAGCAGCTTGTTGCAGGAACCCTACGAGCAGTACTTC
j_call: TRBJ2-2; v_call: TRBV6-2/TRBV6-3; cdr3_length: 16; d_call: TRBD2; clone_size: .; cdr3_aa: CASSKGLAVNTGELFF; cdr3_nt: TGTGCCAGCAGCAAGGGACTAGCGGTGAACACCGGGGAGCTGTTTTTT
j_call: TRBJ2-7; v_call: TRBV27; cdr3_length: 18; d_call: TRBD1; clone_size: .; cdr3_aa: CASSLSALGQGASYEQYF; cdr3_nt: TGTGCCAGCAGTTTATCCGCCCTGGGACAGGGGGCCTCCTACGAGCAGTACTTC
j_call: TRBJ2-3; v_call: TRBV2; cdr3_length: 12; d_call: .; clone_size: .; cdr3_aa: CAGGPQADTQYF; cdr3_nt: TGTGCAGGGGGACCTCAGGCAGATACGCAGTATTTT
j_call: TRBJ2-3; v_call: TRBV7-9; cdr3_length: 17; d_call: TRBD1; clone_size: .; cdr3_aa: CASSLHQRTGYGDTQYF; cdr3_nt: TGTGCCAGCAGCCTCCACCAGCGGACAGGGTATGGAGATACGCAGTATTTT
j_call: TRBJ2-5; v_call: TRBV18; cdr3_length: 17; d_call: TRBD2; clone_size: .; cdr3_aa: CASSPLGLAGAGKTQYF; cdr3_nt: TGTGCCAGCTCACCACTCGGACTAGCGGGAGCGGGAAAGACCCAGTACTTC
j_call: TRBJ2-7; v_call: TRBV27; cdr3_length: 16; d_call: TRBD2; clone_size: few; cdr3_aa: CASSLAVASGRWEQYF; cdr3_nt: TGTGCCAGCAGTTTAGCGGTGGCTAGCGGGAGATGGGAGCAGTACTTC
j_call: TRBJ2-2; v_call: TRBV6-5; cdr3_length: 15; d_call: .; clone_size: .; cdr3_aa: CASSYGTAVTGELFF; cdr3_nt: TGTGCCAGCAGTTACGGAACAGCGGTCACCGGGGAGCTGTTTTTT